The subject of this entry is one T cell receptor beta chain. This clonotype was observed many times. Its antigen remains undetermined. Base quality data are lacking; no much larger clone is found one base away. TCRdb records Illumina HiSeq 1500 as the sequencer. In-frame beta chains were kept once TCRdb had trimmed the public reads at Q25 with fastp and called clones with MiXCR. Every CDR3 protein is listed once, alongside the most common genes and DNA of its rows. The sample data list around 280,000 distinct CDR3 sequences, and around 10% of these were observed just once. Less than 3% of the sample is taken by the ten largest. The sample is drawn from a study of T cell repertoires in cytomegalovirus infection (dated by TCRdb to about 2019). Concerning the study at large: Because public TCR beta signatures pointed to carriage of CMV infection together with the matching HLA type, the HLA type of each donor mattered for the analysis.

Results and caveats for the whole study, not just this receptor: Carriers of CMV infection plus the relevant HLA type were discriminated by the cumulative frequency of public TCR beta family members in the study cohort and in an independent roughly 340-donor cohort. In the ex vivo response, HLA-C-restricted CMV-specific TCR beta clonotypes were dominant, and in two of eight donors the single most frequent clonotype came from this HLA-C-restricted group.

Based on the germline V gene (reference sequence), the CDR1 and CDR2 sequences are MNHEY and SMNVEV. The trim is 6 bases for V and 0 bases for J, with a gap of 12 bases between the germline ends. Its CDR3 holds 15 amino acids, cysteine through phenylalanine. The only DNA kept is the CDR3, 45 bases in frame from the first base. The TCR originated in a human donor in good health (CMV status not recorded). Some clones in this sample may be carry-over from other donors' samples. The sequence is built from TRBV27 and TRBJ2-1; the D gene is perhaps TRBD1, on 6 matching bases. The sequenced sample consisted of PBMCs. The CDR3 amino acid sequence is: CASSPGQYSYNEQFF. The DNA sequence reads TGTGCCAGCAGCCCTGGACAGTACTCCTACAATGAGCAGTTCTTC.